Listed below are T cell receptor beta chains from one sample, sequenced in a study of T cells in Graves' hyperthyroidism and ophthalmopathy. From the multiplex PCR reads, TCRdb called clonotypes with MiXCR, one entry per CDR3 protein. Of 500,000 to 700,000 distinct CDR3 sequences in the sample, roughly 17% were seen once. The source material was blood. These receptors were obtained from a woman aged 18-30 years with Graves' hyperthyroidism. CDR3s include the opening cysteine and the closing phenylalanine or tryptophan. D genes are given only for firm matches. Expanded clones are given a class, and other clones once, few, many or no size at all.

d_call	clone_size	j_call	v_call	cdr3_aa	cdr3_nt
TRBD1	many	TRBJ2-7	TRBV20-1	CSATTGDHEQYF	TGCAGTGCGACGACAGGGGATCACGAGCAGTACTTC
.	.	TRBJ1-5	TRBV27	CASSLTRQSNQPQHF	TGTGCCAGCAGTTTGACCCGACAGAGCAATCAGCCCCAGCATTTT
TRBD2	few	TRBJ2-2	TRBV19	CASLGLAEPSNTGELFF	TGTGCCAGTCTCGGACTAGCGGAGCCGTCAAACACCGGGGAGCTGTTTTTT
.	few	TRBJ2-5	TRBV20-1	CSASAGAVTSQETQYF	TGCAGTGCTAGTGCTGGGGCGGTGACTAGCCAAGAGACCCAGTACTTC
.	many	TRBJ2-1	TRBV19	CASSIGSSYNEQFF	TGTGCCAGTAGTATCGGCAGCTCCTACAATGAGCAGTTCTTC
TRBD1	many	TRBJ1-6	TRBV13	CASSSSPLWDRENSPLHF	TGTGCCAGCAGCTCCTCGCCCCTCTGGGACAGGGAAAATTCACCCCTCCACTTT
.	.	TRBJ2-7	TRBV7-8	CAGSSNRDTTSYEQYF	TGTGCCGGCAGCTCCAACCGGGACACTACTTCCTACGAGCAGTACTTC
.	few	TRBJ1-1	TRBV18	CASSPLHGVEAFF	TGTGCCAGCTCACCACTCCACGGGGTTGAAGCTTTCTTT
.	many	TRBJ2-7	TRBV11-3	CASSDPHGSTYEQYF	TGTGCCAGCAGCGACCCCCACGGGAGTACCTACGAGCAGTACTTC
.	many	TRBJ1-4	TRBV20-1	CSASTDSFDEKLFF	TGCAGTGCTTCAACTGACAGCTTCGATGAAAAACTGTTTTTT
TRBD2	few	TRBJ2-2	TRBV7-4	CASSLSSGGTGELFF	TGTGCCAGCAGCTTATCTTCGGGGGGCACCGGGGAGCTGTTTTTT
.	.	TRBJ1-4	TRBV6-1	CASRDLVVGRSVEKLFF	TGTGCCAGCAGGGATCTCGTGGTCGGACGTTCCGTTGAAAAACTGTTTTTT
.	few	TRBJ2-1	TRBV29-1	CSVAPALPYNEQFF	TGCAGCGTTGCGCCAGCACTTCCGTACAATGAGCAGTTCTTC
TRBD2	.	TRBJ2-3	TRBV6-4	CASSDTAGESTDTQYF	TGTGCCAGCAGTGACACAGCGGGGGAAAGCACAGATACGCAGTATTTT
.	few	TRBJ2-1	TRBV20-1	CSAPQSGTYYNEQFF	TGCAGTGCTCCCCAATCCGGGACTTACTACAATGAGCAGTTCTTC
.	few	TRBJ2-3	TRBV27	CASSISTSTDTQYF	TGTGCCAGCAGTATCAGTACTAGCACAGATACGCAGTATTTT
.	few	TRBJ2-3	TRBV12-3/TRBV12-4	CASSSDRTDTQYF	TGTGCCAGCAGTTCGGACCGCACAGATACGCAGTATTTT
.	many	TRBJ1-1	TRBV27	CASSLARNTEAFF	TGTGCCAGCAGTTTGGCGCGGAACACTGAAGCTTTCTTT
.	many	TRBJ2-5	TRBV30	CAWSAGLHVETQYF	TGTGCCTGGAGTGCGGGACTGCACGTGGAGACCCAGTACTTC
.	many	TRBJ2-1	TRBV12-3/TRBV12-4	CASSPARGALGNEQFF	TGTGCCAGCAGTCCCGCCCGCGGAGCGCTAGGGAATGAGCAGTTCTTC
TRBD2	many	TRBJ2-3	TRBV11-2	CASSLRPIAGGNTQYF	TGTGCCAGCAGCTTACGACCGATAGCGGGAGGAAATACGCAGTATTTT
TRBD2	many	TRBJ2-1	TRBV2	CASRLSSGPENEQFF	TGTGCCAGCAGGCTATCTAGCGGCCCAGAAAATGAGCAGTTCTTC
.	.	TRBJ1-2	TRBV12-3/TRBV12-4	CASSLSSGRLSGYTF	TGTGCCAGCAGTTTATCGAGCGGCAGGCTCTCTGGCTACACCTTC
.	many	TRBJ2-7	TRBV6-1	CASSEFGLSGEQYF	TGTGCCAGCAGTGAATTCGGCCTCTCGGGCGAGCAGTACTTC
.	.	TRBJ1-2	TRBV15	CATSRATGKVGYGYTF	TGTGCCACCAGCAGAGCAACAGGGAAGGTGGGCTATGGCTACACCTTC
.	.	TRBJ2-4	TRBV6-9	CASSYAVDRQKNIQYF	TGTGCCAGCAGTTATGCGGTAGACAGACAAAAAAACATTCAGTACTTC
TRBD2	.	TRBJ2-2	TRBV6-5	CASSYWTSAGELFF	TGTGCCAGCAGTTACTGGACTAGCGCCGGGGAGCTGTTTTTT
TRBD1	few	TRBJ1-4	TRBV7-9	CASTRQGVPNEKLFF	TGTGCCAGCACGAGACAGGGGGTACCTAATGAAAAACTGTTTTTT
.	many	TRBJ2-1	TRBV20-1	CSASGRLGKSGNEQFF	TGCAGTGCTAGTGGCCGACTAGGGAAGTCCGGCAATGAGCAGTTCTTC
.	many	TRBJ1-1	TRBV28	CASIGTEAFF	TGTGCCAGCATCGGTACAGAAGCTTTCTTT
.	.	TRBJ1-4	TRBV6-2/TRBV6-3	CASSYSVGGAREKLFF	TGTGCCAGCAGTTACTCGGTTGGTGGGGCGCGTGAAAAACTGTTTTTT
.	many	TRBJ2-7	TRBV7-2	CASSSGALSSYEQYF	TGTGCCAGCAGCTCAGGGGCGCTGAGCTCCTACGAGCAGTACTTC
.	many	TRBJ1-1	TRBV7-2	CASSFMAGYTEAFF	TGTGCCAGCAGTTTCATGGCGGGTTACACTGAAGCTTTCTTT
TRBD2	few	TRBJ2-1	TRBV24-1	CATSDATGTSGTLSYNEQFF	TGTGCCACCAGTGATGCAACCGGGACTAGCGGTACTCTATCCTACAATGAGCAGTTCTTC
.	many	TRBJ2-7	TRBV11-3	CASSLVLQGPSYEQYF	TGTGCCAGCAGCTTAGTCCTCCAGGGGCCATCGTACGAGCAGTACTTC
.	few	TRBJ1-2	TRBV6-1	CASSDTRRAYGYTF	TGTGCCAGCAGTGATACTCGCAGGGCGTATGGCTACACCTTC
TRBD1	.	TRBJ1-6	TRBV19	CASSIGGTGTLSLHF	TGTGCCAGTAGTATAGGAGGGACAGGGACTTTGTCCCTCCACTTT
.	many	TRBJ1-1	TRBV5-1	CASSLDMVAEAFF	TGCGCCAGCAGCTTGGATATGGTTGCTGAAGCTTTCTTT